This paragraph covers one T cell receptor beta chain sequence. Its target is not known. TCRdb's table, derived via immunoSEQ multiplex PCR, lists solely in-frame clones and lacks some. The table records approximately 8,000 clones, about 87% of them present only once. The data originate from a study of T cells in localized non-small cell lung cancer. The study's findings and limits: Sequence data derive from only one tumor region, so heterogeneity remains possible.

The sequenced sample was peripheral blood, obtained before any cancer treatment. The sequence came from a male donor older than 55 with stage III lung adenocarcinoma.

CDR3 sequence (DNA): TGTGCCAGCAGCCTCGGACAGGGGCTATATGGCTACACCTTC. This codes for CASSLGQGLYGYTF. The J gene is TRBJ1-2, the V gene TRBV2; 9 bases align to TRBD1. The CDR3 runs 14 residues. CDR1 and CDR2 (germline): SNHLY, FYNNEI. The junction had 7 bases not matched to a gene; V was cut back by 6 bases and J by 5 bases.